In this sample, the clone carrying this T cell receptor (beta chain) turned up many times. Its target is not known. Investigators excluded patients with uncontrolled infection, other autoimmune disease, pregnancy or lactation. RNA transcripts were the template for amplifying TCR beta CDR3 regions. HTBI primers were the set used in a first-round RT-PCR of the TCR CDR3. TCRdb re-analysed the multiplex PCR reads in MiXCR, keeping a single row per CDR3 protein. The profile shows approximately 640,000 distinct CDR3 sequences, approximately 42% of them singletons. These data originate in a study of T cells in Graves' hyperthyroidism and ophthalmopathy. The germline V gene encodes CDR1 MNHEY and CDR2 SVGAGI. The CDR3 covers 14 residues. The trim removed 7 bases at V and 2 bases at J, leaving 7 bases unmatched. Broader study findings: Ophthalmopathy and stable hyperthyroidism were separated by a 13 V-J model.

This chain uses TRBV6-5 with TRBJ2-7; 8 positions agree with TRBD1. The source of this sequence is an adult man with Graves' disease, either hyperthyroidism or ophthalmopathy (not recorded which). What was sequenced was peripheral blood or thyroid tissue (not recorded which). The CDR3 spells CASTADREAYEQYF. In DNA form, the CDR3 reads TGTGCCAGCACCGCGGACAGGGAGGCCTACGAGCAGTACTTC.